The 15 T cell receptor beta chains reported below all come from one sample, sequenced in a study of cytotoxic CD8 clonotypes in ibrutinib-treated CLL. The assay was immunoSEQ multiplex PCR, and TCRdb's table has in-frame clones only and misses some. Among 160,000 or so clones listed, about 88% were seen once. This sample comprised PBMCs, obtained at disease progression, from a patient treated with ibrutinib. The origin of the receptors is a human donor with chronic lymphocytic leukemia.

J is TRBJ1-1 and V is TRBV18, with D possibly being TRBD1 (6 bases). The V and J ends lost 6 bases and 5 bases respectively, with 22 bases between them. Germline V gene sequence: CDR1 KGHSH, CDR2 LQKENI. This CDR3 contains 16 residues. The CDR3 nucleotides read TGTGCCAGCTCTTCTACCGGGACACTCGAAGGGACTGAAGCTTTCTTT. Protein sequence: CASSSTGTLEGTEAFF.

The chain links TRBV6-5 to TRBJ2-7, with D maybe TRBD1 (7 bases). CDR3 size: 13 residues. CDR1 and CDR2 from the germline V gene are MNHEY and SVGAGI. The V end lost 2 bases, the J end lost 4 bases, and 9 bases lay between the germline ends. The chain's CDR3 is CASSYAGGYEQYF. For the CDR3, the DNA is TGTGCCAGCAGTTACGCAGGGGGGTACGAGCAGTACTTC.

The V gene is TRBV4-1, the J gene TRBJ2-6; no firm D call. CDR1 MGHRA and CDR2 YSYEKL come from the germline V gene. Deletions cut 0 bases from V and 4 bases from J, with 10 bases between. The CDR3 loop spans 16 amino acids. CDR3 coding DNA: TGCGCCAGCAGCCAAGAGGCGGTCCTGGGGGCCAACGTCCTGACTTTC. As protein: CASSQEAVLGANVLTF.

This sequence joins TRBV7-9 and TRBJ2-5; weak D call: TRBD1 (6 bases). The V end lost 6 bases, the J end lost 4 bases, and 18 bases lay between the germline ends. The germline gives CDR1 SEHNR, CDR2 FQNEAQ (reference sequence). The CDR3 has 15 residues. CDR3 sequence: CASRPKHRVSETQYF. The CDR3 DNA follows: TGTGCCAGCAGACCCAAACACAGGGTTTCAGAGACCCAGTACTTC.

This rearrangement joins TRBV30 to TRBJ2-7, with 7 bases identical to TRBD1. Unmatched junction bases numbered 15, after V lost 3 bases and J lost 4 bases. The V gene's germline CDR1 is GTSNPN and CDR2 SVGIG (reference sequence). This CDR3 region has 16 residues. The CDR3 DNA reads as TGTGCCTGGAGGGCCCGACAGGGACAGATCGGATACGAGCAGTACTTC. It translates to CAWRARQGQIGYEQYF.

V and J are TRBV19 and TRBJ2-7, with TRBD2 identical over 10 bases. Germline values: CDR1 LNHDA, CDR2 SQIVND (reference sequence). Germline trimming cut 3 bases from V and 3 bases from J; bases unmatched to any gene: 5. The CDR3 spans 15 residues. The DNA for the CDR3 is TGTGCCAGTAGTATTAGCGGGAGGATTCTCTACGAGCAGTACTTC. Its translation is CASSISGRILYEQYF.

The chain couples TRBV11-2 to TRBJ1-2, with D tentatively TRBD1 (5 bases). Germline-derived CDR1 and CDR2 are SGHAT and FQNNGV. With 0 bases removed from V and 8 bases from J, the gap between germline ends came to 16 bases. The CDR3 runs 15 residues. CDR3 residues: CASSLDISRVEGYTF. The CDR3 DNA follows: TGTGCCAGCAGCTTAGATATCAGCAGGGTGGAGGGCTACACCTTC.

This clone was picked up one time. J is TRBJ2-1 and V is TRBV28; TRBD1 matches 7 bases. The CDR3 has 16 amino acids. The germline gives CDR1 MDHEN, CDR2 SYDVKM. Unmatched junction bases numbered 9, after V lost 7 bases and J lost 0 bases. In DNA form, the CDR3 reads TGTGCCAGCACCGAAACAGGGGCTAGCTCCTACAATGAGCAGTTCTTC. Its translation: CASTETGASSYNEQFF. The whole variable domain, remainder taken from reference TRBV28 and TRBJ2-1, is DVKVTQSSRYLVKRTGEKVFLECVQDMDHENMFWYRQDPGLGLRLIYFSYDVKMKEKGDIPEGYSVSREKKERFSLILESASTNQTSMYLCASTETGASSYNEQFFGPGTRLTVL.

This chain joins TRBV9 and TRBJ2-1; D perhaps matches TRBD1 (5 bases). With 3 bases removed from V and 2 bases from J, the gap between germline ends came to 18 bases. The CDR3 length is 17 residues. The germline V gene encodes CDR1 SGDLS and CDR2 YYNGEE. In DNA, the CDR3 is TGTGCCAGCAGCGAGGGCGGTGGGGCGCCCACCTACAATGAGCAGTTCTTC. It specifies CASSEGGGAPTYNEQFF.

This chain uses TRBV28 with TRBJ2-7, with a tentative D call TRBD1 (6 bases). The V end was cut by 1 base, the J end by 3 bases, with 10 bases between. The CDR3 consists of 14 residues. CDR1 and CDR2 (germline): MDHEN, SYDVKM. CDR3 DNA: TGTGCCAGCAGTTTATTGGGGGCTTACTACGAGCAGTACTTC. Its protein product is CASSLLGAYYEQYF.

CDR3 sequence reads: CASSLGRGHYEQYF. CDR3 coding DNA: TGTGCCAGCAGCTTGGGTAGGGGGCACTACGAGCAGTACTTC. The chain has TRBV5-6 and TRBJ2-7; 7 bases line up with TRBD1. The V and J ends lost 0 bases and 3 bases, in that order; junction bases with no gene match: 3. Germline values: CDR1 SGHDT, CDR2 YYEEEE. The CDR3 loop spans 14 amino acids.

The rearrangement links TRBV7-9 to TRBJ2-3, with D possibly matching TRBD2 (6 bases). Deletions cut 1 base from V and 5 bases from J, with 16 bases between. Germline V gene lookup returns CDR1 SEHNR and CDR2 FQNEAQ (reference sequence). There are 16 residues in the CDR3. The CDR3 sequence is CASSLGTGEVKDTQYF. As DNA, the CDR3 is TGTGCCAGCAGCTTAGGTACGGGAGAAGTGAAAGATACGCAGTATTTT.

The CDR3, as DNA: TGTGCCACCAGCAGAGATCTGGGGAACACCGGGGAGCTGTTTTTT. Translated, it gives CATSRDLGNTGELFF. The J gene is TRBJ2-2, the V gene TRBV15; the D is unclear. Germline CDR1 reads LNHNV; CDR2 reads YYDKDF (reference sequence). Trimming removed 0 bases from V and 1 base from J, with 6 bases in between. The CDR3 length is 15 residues.

The chain carries TRBV5-1 and TRBJ2-1, with 13 bases matching TRBD2. The CDR3 is made up of 14 amino acids. The junction had 4 bases not matched to a gene; V was cut back by 6 bases and J by 7 bases. The germline V gene encodes CDR1 SGHRS and CDR2 YFSETQ. CDR3 residues: CASTRTSGSNEQFF. The CDR3, as DNA: TGCGCCAGCACCCGGACTAGCGGGAGTAATGAGCAGTTCTTC.

This chain links TRBV11-2 with TRBJ1-1, with a weak D call TRBD1 (5 bases). This CDR3 has 13 residues. Trimming left V 3 bases short and J 7 bases short, with 12 bases between. Per the germline V gene, CDR1 is SGHAT and CDR2 is FQNNGV. CDR3 sequence: CASSFGGRDEAFF. As DNA, the CDR3 is TGTGCCAGCAGCTTTGGGGGACGGGATGAAGCTTTCTTT.